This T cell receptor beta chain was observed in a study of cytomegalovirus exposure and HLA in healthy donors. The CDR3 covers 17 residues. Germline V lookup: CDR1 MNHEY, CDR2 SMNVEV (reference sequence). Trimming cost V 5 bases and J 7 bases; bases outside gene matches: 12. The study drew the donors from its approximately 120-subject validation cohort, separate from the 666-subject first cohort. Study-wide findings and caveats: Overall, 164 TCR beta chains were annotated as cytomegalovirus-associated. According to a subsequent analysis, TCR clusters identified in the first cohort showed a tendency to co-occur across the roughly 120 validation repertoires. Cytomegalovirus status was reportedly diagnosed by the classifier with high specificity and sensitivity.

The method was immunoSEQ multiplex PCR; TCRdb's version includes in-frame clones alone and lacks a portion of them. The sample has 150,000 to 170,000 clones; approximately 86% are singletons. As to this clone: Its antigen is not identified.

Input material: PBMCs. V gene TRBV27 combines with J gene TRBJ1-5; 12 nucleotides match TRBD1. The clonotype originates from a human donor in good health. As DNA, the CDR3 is TGTGCCAGCAGTCGATTAATCGGGACAGGGGGCGAACAGCCCCAGCATTTT. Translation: CASSRLIGTGGEQPQHF.